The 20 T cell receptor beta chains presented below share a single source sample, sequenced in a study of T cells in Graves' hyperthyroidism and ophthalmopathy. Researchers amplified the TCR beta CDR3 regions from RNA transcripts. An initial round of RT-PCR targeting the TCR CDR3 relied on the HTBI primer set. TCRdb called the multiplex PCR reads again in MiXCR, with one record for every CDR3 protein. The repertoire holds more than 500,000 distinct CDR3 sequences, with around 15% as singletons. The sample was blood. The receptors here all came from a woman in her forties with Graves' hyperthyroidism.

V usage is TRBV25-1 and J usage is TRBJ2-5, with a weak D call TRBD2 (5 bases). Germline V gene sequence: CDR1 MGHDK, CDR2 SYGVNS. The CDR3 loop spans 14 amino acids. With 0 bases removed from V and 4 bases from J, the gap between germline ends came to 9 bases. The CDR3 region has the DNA TGTGCCAGCAGTGAATACGGGATAGGAGAGACCCAGTACTTC. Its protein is CASSEYGIGETQYF.

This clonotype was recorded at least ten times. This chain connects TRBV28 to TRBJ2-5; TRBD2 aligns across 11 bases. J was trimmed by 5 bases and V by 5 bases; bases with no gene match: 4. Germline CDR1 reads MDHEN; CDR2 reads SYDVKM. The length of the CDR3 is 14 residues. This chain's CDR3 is CASSTSGSAETQYF. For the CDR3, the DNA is TGTGCCAGCAGTACTAGCGGGAGCGCGGAGACCCAGTACTTC.

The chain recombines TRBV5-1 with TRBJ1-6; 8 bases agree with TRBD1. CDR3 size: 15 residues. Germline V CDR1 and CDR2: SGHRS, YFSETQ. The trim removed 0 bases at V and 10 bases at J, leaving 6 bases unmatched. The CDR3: CASSLEAGGWSPLHF. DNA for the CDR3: TGCGCCAGCAGCTTGGAGGCAGGGGGCTGGTCACCCCTCCACTTT.

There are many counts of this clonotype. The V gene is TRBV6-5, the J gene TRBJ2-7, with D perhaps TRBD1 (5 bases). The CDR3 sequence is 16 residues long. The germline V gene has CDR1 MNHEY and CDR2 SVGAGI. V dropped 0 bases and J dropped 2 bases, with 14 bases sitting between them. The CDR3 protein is CASSYSNQGHTYEQYF. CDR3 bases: TGTGCCAGCAGTTACTCGAATCAGGGCCATACCTACGAGCAGTACTTC.

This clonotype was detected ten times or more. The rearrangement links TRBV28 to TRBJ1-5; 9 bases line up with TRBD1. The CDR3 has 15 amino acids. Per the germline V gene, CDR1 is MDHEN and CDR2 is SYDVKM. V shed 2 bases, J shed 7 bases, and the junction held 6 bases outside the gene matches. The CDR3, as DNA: TGTGCCAGCAGTTTAGACAGGGGGTTAGGCCAGCCCCAGCATTTT. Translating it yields CASSLDRGLGQPQHF.

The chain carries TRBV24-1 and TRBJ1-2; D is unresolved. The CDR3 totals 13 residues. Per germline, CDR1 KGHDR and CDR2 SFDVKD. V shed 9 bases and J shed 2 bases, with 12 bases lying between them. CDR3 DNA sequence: TGTGCCACCGCGGACGCCAGGAACTATGGCTACACCTTC. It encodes CATADARNYGYTF.

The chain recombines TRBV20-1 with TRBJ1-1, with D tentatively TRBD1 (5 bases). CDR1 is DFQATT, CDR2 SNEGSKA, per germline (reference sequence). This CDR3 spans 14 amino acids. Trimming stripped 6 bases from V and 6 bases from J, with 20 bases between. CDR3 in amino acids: CSAPQSAGSSEAFF. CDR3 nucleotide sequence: TGCAGTGCCCCCCAATCAGCAGGGAGCTCTGAAGCTTTCTTT.

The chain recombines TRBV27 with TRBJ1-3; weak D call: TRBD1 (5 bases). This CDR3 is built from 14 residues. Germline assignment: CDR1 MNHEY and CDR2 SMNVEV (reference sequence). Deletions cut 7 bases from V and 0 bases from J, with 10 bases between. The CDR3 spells CASKPGISGNTIYF. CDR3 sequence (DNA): TGTGCCAGCAAACCAGGGATCTCTGGAAACACCATATATTTT.

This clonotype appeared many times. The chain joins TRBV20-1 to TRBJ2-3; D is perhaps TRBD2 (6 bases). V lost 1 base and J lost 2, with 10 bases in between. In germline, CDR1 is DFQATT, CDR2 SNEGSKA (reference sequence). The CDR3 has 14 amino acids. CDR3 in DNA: TGCAGTGCTAGAGTTGCGGGAAACACAGATACGCAGTATTTT. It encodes CSARVAGNTDTQYF.

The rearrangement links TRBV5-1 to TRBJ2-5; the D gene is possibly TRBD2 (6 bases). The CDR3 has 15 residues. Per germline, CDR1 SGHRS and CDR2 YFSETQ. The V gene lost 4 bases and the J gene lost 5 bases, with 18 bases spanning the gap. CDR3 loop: CASSTSGTREETQYF. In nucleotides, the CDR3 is TGCGCCAGCAGCACATCCGGGACCCGGGAGGAGACCCAGTACTTC.

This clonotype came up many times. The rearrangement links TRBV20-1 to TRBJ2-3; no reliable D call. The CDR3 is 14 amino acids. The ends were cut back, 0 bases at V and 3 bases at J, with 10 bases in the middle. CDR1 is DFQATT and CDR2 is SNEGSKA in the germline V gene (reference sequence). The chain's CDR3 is CSARDVRVTDTQYF. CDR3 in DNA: TGCAGTGCTAGAGATGTCCGGGTTACAGATACGCAGTATTTT.

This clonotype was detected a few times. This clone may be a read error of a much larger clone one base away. This CDR3 is CASSENGYEQYF. CDR3 sequence (DNA): TGTGCCAGCAGTGAAAACGGCTACGAGCAGTACTTC. V is TRBV25-1 and J is TRBJ2-7; D gene uncertain. The V gene lost 2 bases and the J gene lost 3 bases, with 5 bases spanning the gap. The CDR3 runs 12 residues. Germline assignment: CDR1 MGHDK and CDR2 SYGVNS.

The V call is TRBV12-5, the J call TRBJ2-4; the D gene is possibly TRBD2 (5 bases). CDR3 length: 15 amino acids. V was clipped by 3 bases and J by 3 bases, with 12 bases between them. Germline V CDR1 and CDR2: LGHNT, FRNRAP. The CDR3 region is CASGFDYSFKNIQYF. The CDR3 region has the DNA TGTGCTAGTGGTTTCGACTATTCTTTCAAAAACATTCAGTACTTC.

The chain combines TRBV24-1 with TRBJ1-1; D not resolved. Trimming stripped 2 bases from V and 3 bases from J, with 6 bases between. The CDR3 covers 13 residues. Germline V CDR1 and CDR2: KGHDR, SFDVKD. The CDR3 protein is CATSDSGDTEAFF. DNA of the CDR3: TGTGCCACCAGTGATTCAGGTGACACTGAAGCTTTCTTT.

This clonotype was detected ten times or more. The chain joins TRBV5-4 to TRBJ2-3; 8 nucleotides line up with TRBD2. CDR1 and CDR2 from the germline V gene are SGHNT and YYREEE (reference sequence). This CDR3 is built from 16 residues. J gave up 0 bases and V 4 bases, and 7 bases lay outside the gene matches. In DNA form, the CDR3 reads TGTGCCAGCAGCAGCGGTAGCGGGGCTAGCACAGATACGCAGTATTTT. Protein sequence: CASSSGSGASTDTQYF.

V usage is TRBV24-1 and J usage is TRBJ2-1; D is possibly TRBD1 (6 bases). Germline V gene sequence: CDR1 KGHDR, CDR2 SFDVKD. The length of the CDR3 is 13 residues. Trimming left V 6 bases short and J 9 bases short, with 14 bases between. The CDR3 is CATSQQGSGEQFF. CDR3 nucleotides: TGTGCCACCAGTCAACAGGGCTCGGGTGAGCAGTTCTTC.

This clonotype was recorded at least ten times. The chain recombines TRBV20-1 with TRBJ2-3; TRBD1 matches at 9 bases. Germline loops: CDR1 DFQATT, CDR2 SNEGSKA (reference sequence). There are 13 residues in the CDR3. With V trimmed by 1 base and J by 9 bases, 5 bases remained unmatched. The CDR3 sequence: CSARAKGQGTQYF. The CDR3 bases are TGCAGTGCTAGAGCCAAGGGACAGGGAACGCAGTATTTT.

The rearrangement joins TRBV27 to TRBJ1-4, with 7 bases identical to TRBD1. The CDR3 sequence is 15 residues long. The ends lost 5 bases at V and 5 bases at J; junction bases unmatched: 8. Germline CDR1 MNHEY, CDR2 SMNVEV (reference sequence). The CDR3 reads CASSNRGQSNEKLFF. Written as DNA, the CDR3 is TGTGCCAGCAGTAATAGGGGACAGTCGAATGAAAAACTGTTTTTT.

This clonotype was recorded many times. The CDR3 protein is CAISDRDRASDTQYF. As DNA, the CDR3 is TGTGCCATCAGTGACCGGGACAGGGCCTCGGATACGCAGTATTTT. The rearrangement joins TRBV10-3 to TRBJ2-3; 9 nucleotides agree with TRBD1. V shed 3 bases and J 6 bases; nucleotides not matched to a gene: 7. The CDR3 sequence is 15 residues long. The germline gives CDR1 ENHRY, CDR2 SYGVKD.

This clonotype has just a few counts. The CDR3 sequence is CSARGSGISYNEQFF. The CDR3 DNA sequence: TGCAGTGCTAGAGGTAGCGGGATATCCTACAATGAGCAGTTCTTC. The chain couples TRBV20-1 to TRBJ2-1, with 8 bases matching TRBD2. The V and J ends lost 1 base and 1 base, in that order; junction bases with no gene match: 3. The CDR3 runs to 15 residues. The germline gives CDR1 DFQATT, CDR2 SNEGSKA (reference sequence).